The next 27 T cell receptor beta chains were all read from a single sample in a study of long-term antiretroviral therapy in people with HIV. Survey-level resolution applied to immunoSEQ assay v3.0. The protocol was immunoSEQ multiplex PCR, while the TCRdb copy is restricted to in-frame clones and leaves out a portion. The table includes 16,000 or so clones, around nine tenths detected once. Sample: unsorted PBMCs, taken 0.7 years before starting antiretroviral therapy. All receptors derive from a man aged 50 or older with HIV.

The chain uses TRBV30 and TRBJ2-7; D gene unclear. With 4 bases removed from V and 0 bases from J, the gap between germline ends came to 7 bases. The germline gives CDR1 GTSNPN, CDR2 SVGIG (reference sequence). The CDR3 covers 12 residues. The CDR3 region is CAWTGSSYEQYF. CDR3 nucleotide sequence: TGTGCCTGGACCGGCAGCTCCTACGAGCAGTACTTC.

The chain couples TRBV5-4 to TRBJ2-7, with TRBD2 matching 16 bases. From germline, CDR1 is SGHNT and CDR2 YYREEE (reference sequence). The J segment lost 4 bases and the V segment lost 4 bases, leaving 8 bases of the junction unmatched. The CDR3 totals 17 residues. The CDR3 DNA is TGTGCCAGCAGCCCGGGGACTAGCGGGGGGGCCGCGTACGAGCAGTACTTC. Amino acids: CASSPGTSGGAAYEQYF.

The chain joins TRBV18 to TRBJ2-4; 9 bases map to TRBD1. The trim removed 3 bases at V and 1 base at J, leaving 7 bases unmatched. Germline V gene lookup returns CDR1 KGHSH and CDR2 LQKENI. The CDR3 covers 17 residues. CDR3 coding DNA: TGTGCCAGCTCACCGAAACGGGACAGGGCGGCCAAAAACATTCAGTACTTC. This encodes CASSPKRDRAAKNIQYF.

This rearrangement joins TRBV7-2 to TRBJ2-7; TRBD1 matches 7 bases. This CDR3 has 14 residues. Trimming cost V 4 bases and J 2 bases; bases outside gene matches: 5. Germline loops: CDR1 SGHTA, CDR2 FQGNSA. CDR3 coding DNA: TGTGCCAGCAGCTCGACAGGGATGACCTACGAGCAGTACTTC. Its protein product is CASSSTGMTYEQYF.

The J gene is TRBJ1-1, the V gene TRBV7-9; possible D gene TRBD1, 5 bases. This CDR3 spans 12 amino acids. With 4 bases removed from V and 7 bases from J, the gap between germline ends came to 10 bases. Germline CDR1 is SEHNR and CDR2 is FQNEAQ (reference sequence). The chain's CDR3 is CASSYGHNEAFF. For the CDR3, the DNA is TGTGCCAGCAGCTACGGACATAATGAAGCTTTCTTT.

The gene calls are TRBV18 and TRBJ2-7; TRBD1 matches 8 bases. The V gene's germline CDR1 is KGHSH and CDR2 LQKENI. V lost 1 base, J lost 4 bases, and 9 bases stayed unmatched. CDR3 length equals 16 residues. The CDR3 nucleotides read TGTGCCAGCTCACCACGGGGTGGAGGGACAGGATACGAGCAGTACTTC. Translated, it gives CASSPRGGGTGYEQYF.

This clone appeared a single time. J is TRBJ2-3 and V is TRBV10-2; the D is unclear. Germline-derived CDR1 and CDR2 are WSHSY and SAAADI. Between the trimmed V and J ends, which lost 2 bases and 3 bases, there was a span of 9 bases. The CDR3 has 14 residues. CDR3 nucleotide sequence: TGCGCCAGCAGTGAGGTCGGGCAGACAGATACGCAGTATTTT. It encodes CASSEVGQTDTQYF.

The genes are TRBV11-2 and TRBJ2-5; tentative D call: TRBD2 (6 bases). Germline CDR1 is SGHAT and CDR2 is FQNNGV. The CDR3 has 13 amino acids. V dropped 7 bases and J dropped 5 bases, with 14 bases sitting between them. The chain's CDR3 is CASNTGSGETQYF. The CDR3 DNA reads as TGTGCCAGCAATACCGGGAGCGGGGAGACCCAGTACTTC.

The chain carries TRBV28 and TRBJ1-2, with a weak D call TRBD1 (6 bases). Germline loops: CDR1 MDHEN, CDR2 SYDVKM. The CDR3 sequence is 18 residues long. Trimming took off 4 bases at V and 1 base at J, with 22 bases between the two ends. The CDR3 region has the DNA TGTGCCAGCAGTTCCGGGACACACTATAGGGGGGGTAACTATGGCTACACCTTC. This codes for CASSSGTHYRGGNYGYTF.

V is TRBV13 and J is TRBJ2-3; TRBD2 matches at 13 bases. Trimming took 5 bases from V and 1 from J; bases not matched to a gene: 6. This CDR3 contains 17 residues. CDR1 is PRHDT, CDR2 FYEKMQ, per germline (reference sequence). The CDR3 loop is CASSLGLAGTGTDTQYF. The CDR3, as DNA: TGTGCCAGCAGCCTGGGACTAGCGGGGACCGGCACAGATACGCAGTATTTT.

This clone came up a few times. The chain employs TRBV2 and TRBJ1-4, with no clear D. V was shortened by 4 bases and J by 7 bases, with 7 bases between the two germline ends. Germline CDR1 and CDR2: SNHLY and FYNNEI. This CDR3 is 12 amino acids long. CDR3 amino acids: CASSAAFEKLFF. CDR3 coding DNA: TGTGCCAGCAGTGCGGCCTTTGAAAAACTGTTTTTT.

DNA of the CDR3: TGTGCCAGCAGGAGATATGGGACGGGTGCGTACGAGCAGTACTTC. It encodes CASRRYGTGAYEQYF. V is TRBV2 and J is TRBJ2-7, with D perhaps assigned TRBD1 or TRBD2 (5 bases each). V was trimmed by 6 bases and J by 4 bases, leaving 19 bases between them. CDR1 and CDR2 (germline): SNHLY, FYNNEI. The CDR3 loop spans 15 amino acids.

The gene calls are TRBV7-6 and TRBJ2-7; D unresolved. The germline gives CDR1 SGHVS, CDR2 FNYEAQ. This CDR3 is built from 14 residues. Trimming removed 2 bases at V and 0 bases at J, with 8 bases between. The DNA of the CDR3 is TGTGCCAGCAGCTTATCGGAAGACTCCTACGAGCAGTACTTC. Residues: CASSLSEDSYEQYF.

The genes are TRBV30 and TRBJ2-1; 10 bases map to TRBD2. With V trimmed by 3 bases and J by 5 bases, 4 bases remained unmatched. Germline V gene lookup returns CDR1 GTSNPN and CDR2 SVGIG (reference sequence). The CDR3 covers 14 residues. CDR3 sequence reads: CAWSGLAVNNEQFF. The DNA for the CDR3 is TGTGCCTGGAGCGGACTAGCGGTGAACAATGAGCAGTTCTTC.

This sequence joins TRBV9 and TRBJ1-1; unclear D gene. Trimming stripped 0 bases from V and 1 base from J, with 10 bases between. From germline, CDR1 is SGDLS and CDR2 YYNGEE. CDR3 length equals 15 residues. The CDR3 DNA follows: TGTGCCAGCAGCGTAGAAGGTTTTGGGAACACTGAAGCTTTCTTT. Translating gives CASSVEGFGNTEAFF.

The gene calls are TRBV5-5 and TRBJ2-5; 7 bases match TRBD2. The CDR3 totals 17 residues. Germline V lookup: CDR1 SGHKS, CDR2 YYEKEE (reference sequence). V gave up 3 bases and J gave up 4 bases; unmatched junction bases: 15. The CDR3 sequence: CASSSFVAGLRRETQYF. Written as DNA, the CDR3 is TGTGCCAGCAGCTCATTTGTAGCGGGCTTAAGGAGAGAGACCCAGTACTTC.

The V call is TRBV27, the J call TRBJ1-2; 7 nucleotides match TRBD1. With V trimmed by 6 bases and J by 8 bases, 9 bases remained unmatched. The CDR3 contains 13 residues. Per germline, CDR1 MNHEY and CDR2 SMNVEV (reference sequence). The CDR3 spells CASSLGGGWGYTF. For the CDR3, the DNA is TGTGCCAGCAGCCTAGGGGGCGGGTGGGGCTACACCTTC.

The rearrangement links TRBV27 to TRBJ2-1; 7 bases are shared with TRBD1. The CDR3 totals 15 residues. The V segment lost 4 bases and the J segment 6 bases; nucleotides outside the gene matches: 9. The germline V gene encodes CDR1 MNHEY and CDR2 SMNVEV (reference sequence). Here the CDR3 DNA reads TGTGCCAGCAGTTCTCTCGGGACAGCAATCAATGAGCAGTTCTTC. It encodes CASSSLGTAINEQFF.

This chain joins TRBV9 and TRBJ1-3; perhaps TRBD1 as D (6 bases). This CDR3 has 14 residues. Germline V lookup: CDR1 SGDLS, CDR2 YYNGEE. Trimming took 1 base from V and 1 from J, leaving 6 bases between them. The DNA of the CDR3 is TGTGCCAGCAGCGTAAGGGGGTCTGGAAACACCATATATTTT. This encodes CASSVRGSGNTIYF.

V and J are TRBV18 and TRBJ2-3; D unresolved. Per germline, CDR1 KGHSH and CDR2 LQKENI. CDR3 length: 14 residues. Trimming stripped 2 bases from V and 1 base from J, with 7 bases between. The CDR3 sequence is CASSPATRTDTQYF. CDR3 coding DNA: TGTGCCAGCTCACCAGCGACCCGCACAGATACGCAGTATTTT.

Written as DNA, the CDR3 is TGTGCCAGCAGTGAACGGTGGCAGGGTCTAGGCTACACCTTC. Translated, it gives CASSERWQGLGYTF. The V gene is TRBV2, the J gene TRBJ1-2, with D possibly matching TRBD1 (5 bases). Germline assignment: CDR1 SNHLY and CDR2 FYNNEI. The CDR3 extends over 14 amino acids. V was pared by 2 bases and J by 8 bases, with 15 bases between.

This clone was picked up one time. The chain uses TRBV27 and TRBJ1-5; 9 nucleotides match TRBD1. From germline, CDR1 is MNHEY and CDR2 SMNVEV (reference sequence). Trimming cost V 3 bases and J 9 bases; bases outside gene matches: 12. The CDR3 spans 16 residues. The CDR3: CASSFTGGALPRPQHF. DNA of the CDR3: TGTGCCAGCAGTTTCACAGGGGGCGCATTACCTCGGCCCCAGCATTTT.

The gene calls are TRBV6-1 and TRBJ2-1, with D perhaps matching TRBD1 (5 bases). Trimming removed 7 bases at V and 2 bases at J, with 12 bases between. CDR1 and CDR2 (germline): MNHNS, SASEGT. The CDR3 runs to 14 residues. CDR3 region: CASIRAAAYNEQFF. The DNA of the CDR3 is TGTGCCAGCATCAGGGCCGCGGCCTACAATGAGCAGTTCTTC.

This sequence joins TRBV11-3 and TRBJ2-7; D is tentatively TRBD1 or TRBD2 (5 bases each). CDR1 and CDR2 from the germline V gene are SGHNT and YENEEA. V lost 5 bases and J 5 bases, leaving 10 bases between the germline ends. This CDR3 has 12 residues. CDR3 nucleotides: TGTGCCAGCAGCAGAGGGGCCGACGAGCAGTACTTC. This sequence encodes CASSRGADEQYF.

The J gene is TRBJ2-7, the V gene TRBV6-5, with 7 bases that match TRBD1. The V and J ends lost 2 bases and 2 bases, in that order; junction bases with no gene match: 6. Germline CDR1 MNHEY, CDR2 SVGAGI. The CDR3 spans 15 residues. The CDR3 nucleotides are TGTGCCAGCAGTTACCGGACAGGTCTAACCTACGAGCAGTACTTC. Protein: CASSYRTGLTYEQYF.

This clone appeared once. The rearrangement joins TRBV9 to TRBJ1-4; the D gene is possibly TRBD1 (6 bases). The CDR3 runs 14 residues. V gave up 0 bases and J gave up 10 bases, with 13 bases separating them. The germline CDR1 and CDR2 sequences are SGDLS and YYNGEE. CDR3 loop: CASSVATGTGKLFF. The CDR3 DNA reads TGTGCCAGCAGCGTAGCAACAGGGACGGGAAAACTGTTTTTT. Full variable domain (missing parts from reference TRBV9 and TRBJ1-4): DSGVTQTPKHLITATGQRVTLRCSPRSGDLSVYWYQQSLDQGLQFLIQYYNGEERAKGNILERFSAQQFPDLHSELNLSSLELGDSALYFCASSVATGTGKLFFGSGTQLSVL.

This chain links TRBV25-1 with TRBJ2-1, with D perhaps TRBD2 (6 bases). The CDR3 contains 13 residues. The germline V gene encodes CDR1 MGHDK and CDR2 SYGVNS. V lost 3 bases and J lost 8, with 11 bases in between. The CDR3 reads CASSEHTSYEQFF. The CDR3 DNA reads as TGTGCCAGCAGTGAGCATACTAGCTATGAGCAGTTCTTC.